This T cell receptor (beta chain) was identified during a study of CD4 T cells in relation to SARS-CoV-2 and coronaviruses. This clone was seen a handful of times. Its specificity is unknown. Unexposed donor CD4+ T cells date from about 2011-2018, before the COVID-19 pandemic. CD4+ T cells were isolated from the cells after nine to eleven days of culture. Testing used SARS-CoV-2 S/N and four cold-coronavirus spikes on unexposed-donor CD4+ T cells, cells permitting. Clones were sequenced by immunoSEQ multiplex PCR, and TCRdb holds only the in-frame ones, with some missing. The repertoire includes 20,000 to 25,000 clones, 76% of them detected once, and 17% sits in the top ten. V was shortened by 0 bases and J by 5 bases, with 18 bases between the two germline ends. CDR3 size: 16 residues. CDR1 SGDLS and CDR2 YYNGEE come from the germline V gene.

The chain uses TRBV9 and TRBJ2-7; tentative D call: TRBD1 (5 bases). Sequences were obtained from CD4+ T cells from PBMCs, cultured in vitro. This clonotype was obtained from a human donor in good health. CDR3 in DNA: TGTGCCAGCAGCGTAGGGGTGGGGCAAAACGCCCACGAGCAGTACTTC. Protein product: CASSVGVGQNAHEQYF.